The 32 T cell receptor beta chains below all came from one sample that was sequenced in a study of blood T cell repertoires in COVID-19. Sequencing used immunoSEQ multiplex PCR; TCRdb keeps in-frame clones, though not all of them. The sample records approximately 74,000 clones, just under 80% being singletons. Material for sequencing was peripheral blood. These TCRs come from a human donor in a cohort sampled during active COVID-19.

The V and J genes are TRBV19 and TRBJ1-4; D is unclear. V lost 3 bases and J lost 0, with 8 bases in between. CDR1 and CDR2 from the germline V gene are LNHDA and SQIVND (reference sequence). The CDR3 runs to 15 residues. The CDR3 nucleotides read TGTGCCAGTAGTATGACACTTACAACTAATGAAAAACTGTTTTTT. The encoded protein is CASSMTLTTNEKLFF.

CDR3 nucleotide sequence: TGTGCCATCAGTGACGCACAGGGGCGCAGAACTGAAGCTTTCTTT. Its protein product is CAISDAQGRRTEAFF. This chain joins TRBV10-3 and TRBJ1-1; 7 nucleotides match TRBD1. The CDR3 consists of 15 residues. J lost 5 bases, V lost 3 bases, and 9 bases had no gene match. Germline loops: CDR1 ENHRY, CDR2 SYGVKD.

The chain couples TRBV18 to TRBJ1-6; 10 nucleotides match TRBD1. The CDR3 length is 15 residues. With V trimmed by 6 bases and J by 5 bases, 4 bases remained unmatched. CDR1 is KGHSH and CDR2 is LQKENI in the germline V gene. This CDR3 is CASSPGQGNNSPLHF. The CDR3 coding sequence is TGTGCCAGCTCCCCGGGACAGGGGAATAATTCACCCCTCCACTTT.

J is TRBJ2-5 and V is TRBV20-1; 7 bases fit TRBD2. The length of the CDR3 is 11 residues. V trimming: 6 bases; J trimming: 4 bases; junction bases outside the gene matches: 2. The germline V gene has CDR1 DFQATT and CDR2 SNEGSKA (reference sequence). CDR3 bases: TGCAGTGCAATAGCGGGAGAGACCCAGTACTTC. Protein: CSAIAGETQYF.

V usage is TRBV7-2 and J usage is TRBJ2-1; D might be TRBD2 (5 bases). Germline-derived CDR1 and CDR2 are SGHTA and FQGNSA. Trimming took off 5 bases at V and 5 bases at J, with 13 bases between the two ends. The CDR3 is 14 residues long. The CDR3 DNA reads TGTGCCAGCAGCGGGCACGGGAACGACAATGAGCAGTTCTTC. This gives the protein CASSGHGNDNEQFF.

This clone was counted a few times. CDR3 region: CASRFTGSSGNTIYF. CDR3 nucleotides: TGTGCCAGCAGATTTACAGGGAGCTCTGGAAACACCATATATTTT. The chain joins TRBV28 to TRBJ1-3; tentative D call: TRBD1 (6 bases). The CDR3 spans 15 residues. Germline lookup yields CDR1 MDHEN and CDR2 SYDVKM. Between the trimmed V and J ends, which lost 6 bases and 0 bases, there was a span of 12 bases.

The rearrangement joins TRBV7-9 to TRBJ2-7, with D perhaps matching TRBD2 (6 bases). Trimming took off 4 bases at V and 7 bases at J, with 11 bases between the two ends. Per the germline V gene, CDR1 is SEHNR and CDR2 is FQNEAQ (reference sequence). The CDR3 runs 12 residues. The CDR3 protein is CASSWGDGEQYF. CDR3 sequence (DNA): TGTGCCAGCAGCTGGGGGGATGGGGAGCAGTACTTC.

A few counts support this clone. The chain employs TRBV28 and TRBJ2-6; 12 bases fit TRBD1. This CDR3 has 16 amino acids. The germline V gene has CDR1 MDHEN and CDR2 SYDVKM. The V segment lost 11 bases and the J segment 0 bases; nucleotides outside the gene matches: 5. CDR3 protein: CAHGDRGRSGANVLTF. CDR3 nucleotides: TGTGCCCATGGGGACAGGGGGCGCTCTGGGGCCAACGTCCTGACTTTC.

The chain is built from TRBV28 and TRBJ1-2; the D gene is possibly TRBD1 (5 bases). The CDR3 runs 12 residues. V gave up 6 bases and J gave up 5 bases, with 10 bases separating them. Germline V gene data show CDR1 as MDHEN and CDR2 as SYDVKM. The CDR3 sequence: CASSRTGYGYTF. The CDR3 DNA follows: TGTGCCAGCAGCCGCACAGGATATGGCTACACCTTC.

The chain is built from TRBV19 and TRBJ1-5; 11 bases align to TRBD1. Per germline, CDR1 LNHDA and CDR2 SQIVND (reference sequence). This CDR3 has 15 residues. The ends lost 4 bases at V and 5 bases at J; junction bases unmatched: 4. CDR3 DNA: TGTGCCAGTAGTACGGGGACAGGGGGGCATCAGCCCCAGCATTTT. Translating it yields CASSTGTGGHQPQHF.

This clone was counted between two and nine times. V and J are TRBV7-2 and TRBJ2-7, with TRBD1 matching over 7 bases. The germline V gene encodes CDR1 SGHTA and CDR2 FQGNSA. V dropped 5 bases and J dropped 3; count of bases not matched to a gene: 7. This CDR3 is built from 14 residues. CDR3 protein: CASSRDRRNYEQYF. CDR3 sequence (DNA): TGTGCCAGCAGCCGGGACAGACGAAACTACGAGCAGTACTTC.

The J gene is TRBJ1-5, the V gene TRBV19; D call uncertain. The CDR3 extends over 16 amino acids. V gave up 3 bases and J gave up 2 bases, with 14 bases separating them. CDR1 is LNHDA and CDR2 is SQIVND in the germline V gene (reference sequence). The CDR3 nucleotides read TGTGCCAGTAGTATCCCGCCCACGGGAGGCAATCAGCCCCAGCATTTT. It codes for CASSIPPTGGNQPQHF. The full variable domain, in which reference TRBV19 and TRBJ1-5 provide the parts outside the CDR3, is DGGITQSPKYLFRKEGQNVTLSCEQNLNHDAMYWYRQDPGQGLRLIYYSQIVNDFQKGDIAEGYSVSREKKESFPLTVTSAQKNPTAFYLCASSIPPTGGNQPQHFGDGTRLSIL.

The rearrangement links TRBV7-9 to TRBJ1-1, with TRBD1 identical over 7 bases. The V gene end was trimmed by 4 bases and the J gene end by 4 bases; junction bases not matched to a gene: 3. The CDR3 consists of 13 residues. Per the germline V gene, CDR1 is SEHNR and CDR2 is FQNEAQ (reference sequence). CDR3 residues: CASSSEGATEAFF. The CDR3 DNA is TGTGCCAGCAGCTCAGAGGGGGCCACTGAAGCTTTCTTT.

V gene TRBV19 combines with J gene TRBJ1-1; 12 nucleotides align to TRBD1. Trimming cost V 5 bases and J 1 base; bases outside gene matches: 11. CDR3 length equals 18 residues. The V gene's germline CDR1 is LNHDA and CDR2 SQIVND (reference sequence). CDR3 DNA sequence: TGTGCCAGTAGTCTTGATTCCGGGACAGGGGGCACGAACACTGAAGCTTTCTTT. It yields the protein CASSLDSGTGGTNTEAFF. The full variable domain, completed using reference TRBV19 and TRBJ1-1, is DGGITQSPKYLFRKEGQNVTLSCEQNLNHDAMYWYRQDPGQGLRLIYYSQIVNDFQKGDIAEGYSVSREKKESFPLTVTSAQKNPTAFYLCASSLDSGTGGTNTEAFFGQGTRLTVV.

The rearrangement uses TRBV19 and TRBJ2-7; possibly TRBD2 for D (7 bases). This CDR3 region has 14 residues. Germline assignment: CDR1 LNHDA and CDR2 SQIVND (reference sequence). V was cut by 3 bases and J by 6 bases, with 15 bases left in between. The CDR3 protein is CASSIEGGHGEQYF. The CDR3 DNA is TGTGCCAGTAGTATTGAGGGGGGGCACGGCGAGCAGTACTTC. Looking up the rest from reference TRBV19 and TRBJ2-7 gives the full variable domain: DGGITQSPKYLFRKEGQNVTLSCEQNLNHDAMYWYRQDPGQGLRLIYYSQIVNDFQKGDIAEGYSVSREKKESFPLTVTSAQKNPTAFYLCASSIEGGHGEQYFGPGTRLTVT.

The chain has TRBV5-6 and TRBJ1-2; D unresolved. V dropped 3 bases and J dropped 7 bases, with 7 bases sitting between them. The CDR3 spans 11 residues. Germline V lookup: CDR1 SGHDT, CDR2 YYEEEE. The CDR3 region has the DNA TGTGCCAGCAGCTCTGGTAGTGGCTACACCTTC. This sequence encodes CASSSGSGYTF.

The V call is TRBV19, the J call TRBJ1-2, with 8 bases lining up with TRBD1. The V gene end was trimmed by 10 bases and the J gene end by 6 bases; junction bases not matched to a gene: 10. Germline values: CDR1 LNHDA, CDR2 SQIVND (reference sequence). This CDR3 has 13 amino acids. CDR3 sequence reads: CATMGQARDGYTF. DNA for the CDR3: TGTGCCACCATGGGACAGGCTAGGGATGGCTACACCTTC.

J is TRBJ1-4 and V is TRBV5-1; 8 bases agree with TRBD1. Germline-derived CDR1 and CDR2 are SGHRS and YFSETQ. The J segment lost 6 bases and the V segment lost 2 bases, leaving 9 bases of the junction unmatched. The CDR3 has 16 amino acids. CDR3 nucleotides: TGCGCCAGCAGCTTTGGACAGGGCCGAAAAGATGAAAAACTGTTTTTT. Encoded protein: CASSFGQGRKDEKLFF.

The sample holds one count of this clone. CDR3 in amino acids: CASSPIGTGTTIQDTEAFF. The CDR3 nucleotides read TGTGCCAGCAGCCCAATCGGGACAGGCACCACAATTCAGGACACTGAAGCTTTCTTT. The chain couples TRBV21-1 to TRBJ1-1; the DNA was not used to check the table's D call, TRBD1. TRBV21-1 is a pseudogene segment. This CDR3 is built from 19 residues.

The chain links TRBV10-3 to TRBJ1-1; D uncertain. V was cut by 3 bases and J by 5 bases, with 7 bases left in between. The CDR3 totals 12 residues. Germline lookup yields CDR1 ENHRY and CDR2 SYGVKD. CDR3 loop: CAISEGRTEAFF. CDR3 DNA: TGTGCCATCAGTGAAGGGAGGACTGAAGCTTTCTTT.

The chain links TRBV28 to TRBJ1-5, with TRBD1 identical over 12 bases. J gave up 6 bases and V 6 bases, and 9 bases lay outside the gene matches. The length of the CDR3 is 16 residues. CDR1 and CDR2 from the germline V gene are MDHEN and SYDVKM. CDR3 residues: CASSGTGGSFTQPQHF. CDR3 bases: TGTGCCAGCAGCGGGACAGGGGGCTCCTTTACTCAGCCCCAGCATTTT.

The table lists this clone with a count of one. The chain uses TRBV27 and TRBJ1-6; 9 nucleotides match TRBD1. The CDR3 is 15 residues long. The V gene's germline CDR1 is MNHEY and CDR2 SMNVEV (reference sequence). The V and J ends lost 4 bases and 6 bases, in that order; junction bases with no gene match: 4. The CDR3 DNA sequence: TGTGCCAGCAGTTCGGGACAGGGAATTAATTCACCCCTCCACTTT. This encodes CASSSGQGINSPLHF.

This chain uses TRBV27 with TRBJ2-7; 7 bases match TRBD1. The CDR3 runs to 15 residues. Trimming took 6 bases from V and 0 from J; bases not matched to a gene: 8. Germline CDR1 and CDR2: MNHEY and SMNVEV (reference sequence). CDR3 nucleotide sequence: TGTGCCAGCAGCCGACAGGGCCGGGGCTCCTACGAGCAGTACTTC. Its protein is CASSRQGRGSYEQYF.

The V and J genes are TRBV4-2 and TRBJ1-4; 7 nucleotides agree with TRBD1. The J segment lost 4 bases and the V segment lost 6 bases, leaving 8 bases of the junction unmatched. This CDR3 has 15 residues. CDR1 LGHNA and CDR2 YNFKEQ come from the germline V gene. The CDR3 protein is CASSRGDSYNEKLFF. The CDR3 nucleotides are TGTGCCAGCAGTCGCGGGGACAGTTATAATGAAAAACTGTTTTTT.

This clone was seen once. This chain connects TRBV2 to TRBJ2-5, with TRBD2 as a possible D gene (6 bases). The germline V and J ends were trimmed by 2 bases and 1 base, with 14 bases remaining between them. This CDR3 has 16 amino acids. Germline-derived CDR1 and CDR2 are SNHLY and FYNNEI. CDR3 in amino acids: CASSEMGSGLQETQYF. In nucleotides, the CDR3 is TGTGCCAGCAGTGAAATGGGTAGCGGCCTCCAAGAGACCCAGTACTTC.

The chain combines TRBV5-5 with TRBJ2-7; 7 bases align to TRBD2. Trimming took 7 bases from V and 5 from J; bases not matched to a gene: 9. The CDR3 is 13 amino acids. Per germline, CDR1 SGHKS and CDR2 YYEKEE (reference sequence). CDR3 protein: CASGSTSHNEQYF. CDR3 DNA: TGTGCCAGCGGCTCGACTAGCCACAACGAGCAGTACTTC. The full variable domain, rest sourced from reference TRBV5-5 and TRBJ2-7, is DAGVTQSPTHLIKTRGQQVTLRCSPISGHKSVSWYQQVLGQGPQFIFQYYEKEERGRGNFPDRFSARQFPNYSSELNVNALLLGDSALYLCASGSTSHNEQYFGPGTRLTVT.

The chain uses TRBV10-3 and TRBJ2-1; 10 nucleotides agree with TRBD2. The junction had 11 bases not matched to a gene; V was cut back by 10 bases and J by 8 bases. This CDR3 contains 14 residues. CDR1 is ENHRY, CDR2 SYGVKD, per germline. This CDR3 is CATASGRAVDEQFF. The CDR3 DNA follows: TGTGCCACCGCGAGCGGGAGGGCCGTCGATGAGCAGTTCTTC.

CDR3 loop: CASSLGGGYNSPLHF. In DNA form, the CDR3 reads TGTGCCAGCAGTTTGGGGGGTGGTTATAATTCACCCCTCCACTTT. V gene TRBV27 combines with J gene TRBJ1-6; D perhaps matches TRBD1 (5 bases). CDR3 length: 15 residues. The V and J ends lost 3 bases and 4 bases respectively, with 10 bases between them. Germline values: CDR1 MNHEY, CDR2 SMNVEV (reference sequence).

J is TRBJ2-7 and V is TRBV27, with TRBD2 identical over 9 bases. V dropped 5 bases and J dropped 7; count of bases not matched to a gene: 3. Germline CDR1 and CDR2: MNHEY and SMNVEV (reference sequence). CDR3 size: 12 residues. CDR3 DNA sequence: TGTGCCAGCAGTGTGACTAGCGGAGAGCAGTACTTC. Protein sequence: CASSVTSGEQYF.

A remark on this clone: One junction end does not reproduce the germline sequence, and a read error may be involved. This chain connects TRBV6-1 to TRBJ2-7; D perhaps matches TRBD2 (5 bases). Germline-derived CDR1 and CDR2 are MNHNS and SASEGT. The CDR3 has 13 residues. The CDR3 spells CASSEGPVGERYF. CDR3 DNA: TGTGCCAGCAGTGAAGGGCCGGTCGGGGAGCGGTACTTC.

Concerning this clone itself: Different DNA sequences within this sample yield the same CDR3. The chain combines TRBV5-1 with TRBJ1-1; 10 nucleotides line up with TRBD1. V lost 3 bases to trimming and J lost 3 bases; unmatched junction nucleotides: 2. CDR3 length: 14 amino acids. Per the germline V gene, CDR1 is SGHRS and CDR2 is YFSETQ. CDR3 bases: TGCGCCAGCAGCTCAGGACAGGGGGACACTGAAGCTTTCTTT. This gives the protein CASSSGQGDTEAFF. The full variable domain, completed using reference TRBV5-1 and TRBJ1-1, is KAGVTQTPRYLIKTRGQQVTLSCSPISGHRSVSWYQQTPGQGLQFLFEYFSETQRNKGNFPGRFSGRQFSNSRSEMNVSTLELGDSALYLCASSSGQGDTEAFFGQGTRLTVV.

This chain uses TRBV3-1 (or the pseudogene TRBV3-2) with TRBJ2-3, with TRBD2 matching over 15 bases. V shed 0 bases and J 3 bases; nucleotides not matched to a gene: 1. Germline V gene lookup returns CDR1 LGHDT and CDR2 YNNKEL (reference sequence). This CDR3 is 17 amino acids long. CDR3 region: CASSQEGTSGRTDTQYF. CDR3 DNA: TGTGCCAGCAGCCAAGAGGGGACTAGCGGGAGGACAGATACGCAGTATTTT.